This note documents a single T cell receptor (beta chain) sequence. Its cognate antigen is unknown. The entry originates in a study of cytomegalovirus exposure and HLA in healthy donors. Study overall: A prior study identified 110 million or so unique TCR beta sequences from 190 million or so T cells. The study, taken as a whole, reports: Using a false discovery rate of 0.05, a later analysis showed that around 16,000 TCR beta sequences were associated with HLA alleles.

The PCR used 60 Vbeta and 13 Jbeta primers. In the study's own analysis: In a later analysis, about 11 million of 83 million or so unique beta chains occurred in at least two donors. Generated by immunoSEQ multiplex PCR, the TCRdb table keeps only in-frame clones and is missing some. From that table come the V and J calls and clone size; the DNA was used to work out D and trimming. The sample consists of some 130,000 clones, roughly 74% of them appearing once. The CDR3 runs 14 residues. Germline V gene data show CDR1 as SGHRS and CDR2 as YFSETQ. Sequenced: PBMCs. The receptor was isolated from a woman between 50 and 59 years old in good health and CMV-seropositive. The rearrangement links TRBV5-1 to TRBJ2-5, with D possibly being TRBD2 (5 bases). The closer fit of TRBJ2-7 to the DNA end suggests the J call may be wrong. DNA of the CDR3: TGCGCCAGCAGCGAGGGCGACCTCCTCCACGAGCAGTACTTC. Amino acid sequence: CASSEGDLLHEQYF.